This T cell receptor beta chain was sequenced for a study of cytomegalovirus exposure and HLA in healthy donors. Study-level results: Analysis performed later showed TCR beta chains linked to HLA being more clonally expanded than equally common others. The later analysis indicated that the majority of CMV-associated TCR beta chains appeared HLA-restricted. Associated with cytomegalovirus, according to the listing, were around 160 TCR beta chains.

The study ran its PCR with 60 Vbeta and 13 Jbeta primers. Some clones are missing from TCRdb's copy, which holds only in-frame ones; the method was immunoSEQ multiplex PCR. The table lists under 150,000 clones, about three quarters of them singletons. The CDR3 totals 19 residues. Germline assignment: CDR1 LNHNV and CDR2 YYDKDF (reference sequence). The J segment lost 1 base and the V segment lost 5 bases, leaving 16 bases of the junction unmatched. Concerning this clone: Its antigen is as yet unknown.

The source of this sequence is a man in his forties in good health and CMV-seropositive. Source material: PBMCs. The V call is TRBV15, the J call TRBJ1-3; 8 bases are a match to TRBD1. CDR3 region: CATSPTGQGLQLSGNTIYF. The CDR3 nucleotides are TGTGCCACCAGCCCGACTGGACAGGGCCTCCAACTTTCTGGAAACACCATATATTTT.